The entry below gives a single T cell receptor (beta chain) sequence along with its context. The antigen is not known. Reverse transcription of about 0.5 to 1 ug RNA used random hexamers. TCRdb called the immunoSEQ multiplex PCR reads again in MiXCR, with one record for every CDR3 protein. This table has 250,000 to 300,000 distinct CDR3 sequences, 70% to 90% appearing once. The patients serving as multiple sclerosis controls were treatment-naive. They had stable or active relapsing-remitting disease and fulfilled revised McDonald criteria. The source of the sample is a study of CD8 T cells in Susac syndrome. Study-wide results and caveats: The authors acknowledged that their TCR sequencing and HLA analysis involved a relatively small number of individuals.

CDR1 SGHVS and CDR2 FNYEAQ come from the germline V gene. Between the trimmed V and J ends, which lost 3 bases and 1 base, there was a span of 12 bases. The CDR3 runs 15 residues. This TCR was sampled from a human donor with multiple sclerosis. The source material was CD8+ T cells from PBMCs. This chain connects TRBV7-6 to TRBJ2-5; D uncertain. CDR3 in DNA: TGTGCCAGCAGCTTCTCCCCCAGGACCCAAGAGACCCAGTACTTC. The encoded protein is CASSFSPRTQETQYF.